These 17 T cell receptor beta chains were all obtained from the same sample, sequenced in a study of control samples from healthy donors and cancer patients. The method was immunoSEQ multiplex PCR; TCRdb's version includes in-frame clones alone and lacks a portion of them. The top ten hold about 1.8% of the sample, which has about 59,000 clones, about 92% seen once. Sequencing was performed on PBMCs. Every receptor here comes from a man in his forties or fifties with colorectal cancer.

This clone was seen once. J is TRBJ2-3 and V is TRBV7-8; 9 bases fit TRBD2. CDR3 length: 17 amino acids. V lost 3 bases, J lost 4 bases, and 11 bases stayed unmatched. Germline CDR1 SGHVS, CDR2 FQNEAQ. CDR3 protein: CASSLVVAGAESDTQYF. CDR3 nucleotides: TGTGCCAGCAGCTTGGTCGTAGCGGGGGCAGAATCAGATACGCAGTATTTT.

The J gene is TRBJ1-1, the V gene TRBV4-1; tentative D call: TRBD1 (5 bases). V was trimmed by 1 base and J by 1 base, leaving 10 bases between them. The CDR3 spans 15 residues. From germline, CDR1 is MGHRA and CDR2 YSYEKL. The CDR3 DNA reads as TGCGCCAGCAGCCAAGGCGGCAGGGCGAACACTGAAGCTTTCTTT. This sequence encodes CASSQGGRANTEAFF.

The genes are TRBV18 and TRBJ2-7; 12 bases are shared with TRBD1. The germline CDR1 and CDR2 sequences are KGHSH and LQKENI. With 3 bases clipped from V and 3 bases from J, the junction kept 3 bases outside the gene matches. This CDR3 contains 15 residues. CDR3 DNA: TGTGCCAGCTCACCCGGGACAGGGGGCTACTACGAGCAGTACTTC. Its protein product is CASSPGTGGYYEQYF.

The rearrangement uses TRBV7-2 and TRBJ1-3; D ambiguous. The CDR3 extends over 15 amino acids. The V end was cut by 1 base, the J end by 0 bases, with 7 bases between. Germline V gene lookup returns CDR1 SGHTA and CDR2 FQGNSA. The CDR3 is CASSLDGSSGNTIYF. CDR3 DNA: TGTGCCAGCAGCTTAGACGGCAGCTCTGGAAACACCATATATTTT.

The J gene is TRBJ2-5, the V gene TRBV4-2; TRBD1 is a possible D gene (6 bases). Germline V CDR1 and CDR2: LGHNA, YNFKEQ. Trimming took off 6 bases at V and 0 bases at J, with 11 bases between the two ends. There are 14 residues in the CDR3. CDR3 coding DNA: TGTGCCAGCAGGCTGGGACAAGACCAAGAGACCCAGTACTTC. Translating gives CASRLGQDQETQYF.

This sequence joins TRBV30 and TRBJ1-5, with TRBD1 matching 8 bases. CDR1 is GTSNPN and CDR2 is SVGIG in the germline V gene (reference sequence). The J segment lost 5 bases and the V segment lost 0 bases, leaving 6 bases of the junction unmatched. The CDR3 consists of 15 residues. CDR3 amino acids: CAWSVGAGGYQPQHF. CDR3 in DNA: TGTGCCTGGAGTGTAGGGGCAGGGGGCTATCAGCCCCAGCATTTT.

The CDR3 loop is CAWSIGLRSYGYTF. CDR3 nucleotides: TGTGCCTGGAGTATAGGACTAAGGAGCTATGGCTACACCTTC. V and J are TRBV30 and TRBJ1-2; no definite D call. This CDR3 spans 14 amino acids. The germline V and J ends were trimmed by 2 bases and 4 bases, with 14 bases remaining between them. The germline CDR1 and CDR2 sequences are GTSNPN and SVGIG (reference sequence). Looking up the rest from reference TRBV30 and TRBJ1-2 gives the full variable domain: SQTIHQWPATLVQPVGSPLSLECTVEGTSNPNLYWYRQAAGRGLQLLFYSVGIGQISSEVPQNLSASRPQDRQFILSSKKLLLSDSGFYLCAWSIGLRSYGYTFGSGTRLTVV.

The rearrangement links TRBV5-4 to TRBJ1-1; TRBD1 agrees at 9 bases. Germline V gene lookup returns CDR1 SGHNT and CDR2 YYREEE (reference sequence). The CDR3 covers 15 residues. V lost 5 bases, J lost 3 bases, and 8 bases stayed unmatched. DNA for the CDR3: TGTGCCAGCAGTGCCGGGACAGGGTGGGACACTGAAGCTTTCTTT. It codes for CASSAGTGWDTEAFF.

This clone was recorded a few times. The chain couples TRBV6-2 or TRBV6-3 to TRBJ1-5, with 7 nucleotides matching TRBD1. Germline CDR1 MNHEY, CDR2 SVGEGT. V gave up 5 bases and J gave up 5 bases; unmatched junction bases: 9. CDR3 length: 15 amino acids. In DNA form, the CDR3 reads TGTGCCAGCAGTGGAAGGGGTACAGGGGATCAGCCCCAGCATTTT. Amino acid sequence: CASSGRGTGDQPQHF.

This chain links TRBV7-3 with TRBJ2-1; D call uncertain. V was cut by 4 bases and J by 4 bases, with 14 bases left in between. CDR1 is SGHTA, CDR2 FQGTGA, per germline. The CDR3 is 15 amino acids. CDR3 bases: TGTGCCAGCAGCTCCCACGGCTCACATTACAATGAGCAGTTCTTC. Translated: CASSSHGSHYNEQFF.

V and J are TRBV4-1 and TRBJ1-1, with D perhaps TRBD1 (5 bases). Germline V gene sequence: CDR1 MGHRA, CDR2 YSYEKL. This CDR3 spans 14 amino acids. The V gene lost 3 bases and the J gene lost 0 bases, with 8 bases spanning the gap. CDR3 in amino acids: CASSHQGVNTEAFF. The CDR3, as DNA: TGCGCCAGCAGCCACCAGGGAGTGAACACTGAAGCTTTCTTT.

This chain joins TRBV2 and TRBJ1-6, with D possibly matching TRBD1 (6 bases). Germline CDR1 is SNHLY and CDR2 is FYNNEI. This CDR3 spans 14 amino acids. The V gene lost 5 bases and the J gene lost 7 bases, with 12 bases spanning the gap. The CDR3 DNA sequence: TGTGCCAGCAGTATCACAGGACAGAATTCACCCCTCCACTTT. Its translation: CASSITGQNSPLHF.

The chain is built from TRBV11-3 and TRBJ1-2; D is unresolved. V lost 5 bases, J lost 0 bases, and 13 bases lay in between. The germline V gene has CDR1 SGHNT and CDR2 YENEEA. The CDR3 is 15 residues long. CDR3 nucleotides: TGTGCCAGCAGCCCCGGGCGGATCGCTAACTATGGCTACACCTTC. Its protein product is CASSPGRIANYGYTF.

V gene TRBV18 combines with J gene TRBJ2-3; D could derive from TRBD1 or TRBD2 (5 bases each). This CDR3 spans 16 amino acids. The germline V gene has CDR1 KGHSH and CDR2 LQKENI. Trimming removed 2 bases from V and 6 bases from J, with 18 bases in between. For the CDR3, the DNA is TGTGCCAGCTCACCAGGGGGACGAGCCCGGGGCGATACGCAGTATTTT. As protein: CASSPGGRARGDTQYF.

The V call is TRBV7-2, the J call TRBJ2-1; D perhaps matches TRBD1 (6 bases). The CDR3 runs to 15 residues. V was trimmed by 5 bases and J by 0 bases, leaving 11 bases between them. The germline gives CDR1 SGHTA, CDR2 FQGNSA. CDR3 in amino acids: CASSSRDNSYNEQFF. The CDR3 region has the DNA TGTGCCAGCAGCAGCCGGGACAACTCCTACAATGAGCAGTTCTTC.

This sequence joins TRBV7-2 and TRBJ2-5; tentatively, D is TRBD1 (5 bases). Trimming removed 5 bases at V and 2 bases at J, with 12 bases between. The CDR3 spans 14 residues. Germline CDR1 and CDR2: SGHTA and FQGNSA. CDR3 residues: CASSPRQQQETQYF. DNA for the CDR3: TGTGCCAGCAGCCCACGACAGCAACAAGAGACCCAGTACTTC.

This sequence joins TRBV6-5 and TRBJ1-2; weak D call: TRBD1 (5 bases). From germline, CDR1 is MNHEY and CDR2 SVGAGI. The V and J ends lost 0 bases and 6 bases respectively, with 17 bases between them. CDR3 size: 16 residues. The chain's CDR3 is CASSYSTLAGLHGYTF. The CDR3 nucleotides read TGTGCCAGCAGTTACTCGACGCTGGCAGGGCTACATGGCTACACCTTC.